Described below is a single TCR beta chain sequence and its context. This record belongs to a study of blood T cell repertoires in COVID-19. Looking at the study overall: Sources were T cells, B-cell-depleted T cells, or PBMCs; the material itself was cDNA or gDNA.

Original processing methods: It was from reference gene primer amplification that nucleated cell counts were estimated. The method was immunoSEQ multiplex PCR; TCRdb's version includes in-frame clones alone and lacks a portion of them. That table furnishes V, J and clone size, whereas the DNA furnished D and trimming. The sample has 100,000 or so clones; about 83% are singletons. Germline values: CDR1 MDHEN, CDR2 SYDVKM. The CDR3 covers 16 residues. J was trimmed by 0 bases and V by 3 bases; bases with no gene match: 7. The TCR comes from a man between 70 and 80 years old with active or convalescent COVID-19. Sequencing used peripheral blood. This sequence joins TRBV28 and TRBJ1-1; TRBD1 matches 7 bases. CDR3 sequence (DNA): TGTGCCAGCAGTTTGACAGGGCTGGGAATGAACACTGAAGCTTTCTTT. Protein sequence: CASSLTGLGMNTEAFF.